One and the same sample provided the 8 T cell receptor beta chains below, sequenced in a study of cytomegalovirus exposure and HLA in healthy donors. Amplification used 60 Vbeta primers and 13 Jbeta primers. Data came from immunoSEQ multiplex PCR; TCRdb stores just in-frame clones and leaves some out. The table shows 130,000 or so clones, with about three fifths occurring only once. Input material: PBMCs. The receptors were sampled from a male donor in good health and CMV-seronegative.

V is TRBV5-1 and J is TRBJ2-7; perhaps TRBD1 as D (6 bases). This CDR3 spans 16 amino acids. Germline CDR1 SGHRS, CDR2 YFSETQ. Trimming cost V 1 base and J 0 bases, with 14 bases left between them. The CDR3: CASSLNVPDSSYEQYF. Here the CDR3 DNA reads TGCGCCAGCAGCTTGAATGTCCCGGACAGCTCCTACGAGCAGTACTTC. The variable domain in full, completed from reference TRBV5-1 and TRBJ2-7, reads KAGVTQTPRYLIKTRGQQVTLSCSPISGHRSVSWYQQTPGQGLQFLFEYFSETQRNKGNFPGRFSGRQFSNSRSEMNVSTLELGDSALYLCASSLNVPDSSYEQYFGPGTRLTVT.

This clone appeared a single time. The rearrangement joins TRBV6-5 to TRBJ2-7; 8 positions match TRBD2. The CDR3 consists of 14 residues. Per germline, CDR1 MNHEY and CDR2 SVGAGI. J gave up 5 bases and V 5 bases, and 8 bases lay outside the gene matches. CDR3: CASSQWTSPHEQYF. DNA for the CDR3: TGTGCCAGCAGTCAATGGACTAGCCCCCACGAGCAGTACTTC.

Comment on this clone: A junction boundary mismatches the germline segment, possibly from a read error. This chain connects TRBV7-9 to TRBJ1-1; possibly TRBD1 for D (5 bases). The CDR3 contains 16 residues. Germline CDR1 and CDR2: SEHNR and FQNEAQ (reference sequence). Here the CDR3 reads CSSSLVQGSINTEAFF. The CDR3 DNA sequence: TGTTCCAGCAGCTTAGTCCAGGGCTCTATCAACACTGAAGCTTTCTTT.

This sequence joins TRBV19 and TRBJ2-7; weak D call: TRBD1 (6 bases). This CDR3 is 13 amino acids long. The germline V gene encodes CDR1 LNHDA and CDR2 SQIVND (reference sequence). V lost 4 bases, J lost 4 bases, and 11 bases lay in between. The CDR3 coding sequence is TGTGCCAGTAGTAACCAGGGGTTATACGAGCAGTACTTC. Protein sequence: CASSNQGLYEQYF.

The chain employs TRBV9 and TRBJ2-5; tentative D call: TRBD1 (7 bases). V was pared by 4 bases and J by 5 bases, with 15 bases between. CDR3 length: 14 amino acids. CDR1 and CDR2 from the germline V gene are SGDLS and YYNGEE. CDR3 sequence reads: CASSPTPGGETQYF. CDR3 in DNA: TGTGCCAGCAGCCCTACTCCAGGGGGGGAGACCCAGTACTTC.

CDR3 sequence: CASSYLAGGKNEQFF. The CDR3 DNA is TGTGCCAGCAGTTATCTAGCGGGGGGGAAAAATGAGCAGTTCTTC. J is TRBJ2-1 and V is TRBV6-5, with 12 bases matching TRBD2. Unmatched junction bases numbered 4, after V lost 3 bases and J lost 7 bases. The CDR3 loop spans 15 amino acids. Germline V gene data show CDR1 as MNHEY and CDR2 as SVGAGI.

This clone turned up a few times. The chain is built from TRBV9 and TRBJ1-5; D gene uncertain. CDR3 length: 14 amino acids. Germline V gene lookup returns CDR1 SGDLS and CDR2 YYNGEE. The V and J ends lost 4 bases and 5 bases respectively, with 13 bases between them. The CDR3 region has the DNA TGTGCCAGCAGCCTATCCCCCGGGGATCAGCCCCAGCATTTT. This encodes CASSLSPGDQPQHF.

J is TRBJ1-5 and V is TRBV29-1; the D gene is possibly TRBD1 (5 bases). CDR3 length: 14 residues. In germline, CDR1 is SQVTM, CDR2 ANQGSEA. With 0 bases removed from V and 4 bases from J, the gap between germline ends came to 10 bases. CDR3 nucleotides: TGCAGCGTTGAAGATAGGGCAGGGAATCAGCCCCAGCATTTT. It encodes CSVEDRAGNQPQHF.